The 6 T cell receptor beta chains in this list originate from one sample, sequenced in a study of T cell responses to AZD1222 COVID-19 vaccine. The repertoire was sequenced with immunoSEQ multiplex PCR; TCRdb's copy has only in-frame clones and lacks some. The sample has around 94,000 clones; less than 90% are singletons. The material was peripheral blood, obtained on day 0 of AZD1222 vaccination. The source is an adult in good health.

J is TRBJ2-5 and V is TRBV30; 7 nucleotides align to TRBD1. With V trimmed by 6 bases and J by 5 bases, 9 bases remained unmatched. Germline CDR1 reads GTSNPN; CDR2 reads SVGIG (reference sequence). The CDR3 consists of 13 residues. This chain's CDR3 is CACSDRATETQYF. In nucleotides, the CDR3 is TGTGCCTGCTCTGACAGGGCCACGGAGACCCAGTACTTC.

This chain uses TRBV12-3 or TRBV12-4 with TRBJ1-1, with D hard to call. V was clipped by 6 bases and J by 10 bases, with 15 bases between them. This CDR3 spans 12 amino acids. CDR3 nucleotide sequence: TGTGCCAGCAGCCCGGCCTGGGTCGGAGCTTTCTTT. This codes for CASSPAWVGAFF.

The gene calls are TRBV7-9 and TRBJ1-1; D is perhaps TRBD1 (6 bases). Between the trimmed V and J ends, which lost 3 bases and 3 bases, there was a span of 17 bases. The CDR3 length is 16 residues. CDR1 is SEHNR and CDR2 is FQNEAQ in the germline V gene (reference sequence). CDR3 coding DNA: TGTGCCAGCAGCTTTAATAGGGGGGCTGGGGACACTGAAGCTTTCTTT. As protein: CASSFNRGAGDTEAFF.

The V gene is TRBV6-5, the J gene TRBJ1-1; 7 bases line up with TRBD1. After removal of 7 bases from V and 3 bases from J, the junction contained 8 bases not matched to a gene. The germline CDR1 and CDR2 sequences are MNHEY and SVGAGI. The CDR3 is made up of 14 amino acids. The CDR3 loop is CASTMDRTYTEAFF. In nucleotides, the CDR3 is TGTGCCAGCACAATGGACAGGACCTACACTGAAGCTTTCTTT.

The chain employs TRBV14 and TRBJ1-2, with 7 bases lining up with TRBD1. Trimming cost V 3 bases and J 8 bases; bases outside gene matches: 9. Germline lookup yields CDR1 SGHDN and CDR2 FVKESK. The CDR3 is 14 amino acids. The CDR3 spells CASSQTGRSGGYTF. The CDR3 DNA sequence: TGTGCCAGCAGCCAGACAGGGAGGTCGGGAGGCTACACCTTC.

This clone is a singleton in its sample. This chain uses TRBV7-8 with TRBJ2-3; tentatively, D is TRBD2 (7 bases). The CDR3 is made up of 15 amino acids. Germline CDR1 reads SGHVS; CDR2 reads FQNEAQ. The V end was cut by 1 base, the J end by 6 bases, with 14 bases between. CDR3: CASSLGGGPGDTQYF. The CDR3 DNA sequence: TGTGCCAGCAGCTTAGGCGGGGGCCCCGGGGATACGCAGTATTTT.